This T cell receptor (beta chain) was sequenced in a study of molecular identifiers for immune sequencing clone quantification. TCRdb re-called the PCR reads with MiXCR, one entry per CDR3 protein. This sample has 40,000 to 65,000 distinct CDR3 sequences; roughly a third occur once, and the top ten carry roughly 3.8%. By sample share, this clonotype is medium-sized. Its antigen is still unknown. The study's findings and limits: Among 950,000 to 1,000,000 naive cells, as was reported, spiked Jurkat TCR RNA from one cell was detectable.

The CDR3 is 16 amino acids. Germline CDR1 MNHEY, CDR2 SMNVEV (reference sequence). V was trimmed by 4 bases and J by 3 bases, leaving 15 bases between them. V usage is TRBV27 and J usage is TRBJ2-2; TRBD1 is a possible D gene (6 bases). The sample comprised naive CD8+ T cells from blood, with Jurkat cell RNA spiked in. The subset here: FACS-sorted CD8+CD4-CCR7+CD45RA+ naive T cells. The receptor comes from a human donor in good health. Some libraries in this study had Jurkat cell RNA spiked in. The CDR3 nucleotides read TGTGCCAGCAGTTACCTAACAGGGAAGTACACCGGGGAGCTGTTTTTT. Translation gives CASSYLTGKYTGELFF.